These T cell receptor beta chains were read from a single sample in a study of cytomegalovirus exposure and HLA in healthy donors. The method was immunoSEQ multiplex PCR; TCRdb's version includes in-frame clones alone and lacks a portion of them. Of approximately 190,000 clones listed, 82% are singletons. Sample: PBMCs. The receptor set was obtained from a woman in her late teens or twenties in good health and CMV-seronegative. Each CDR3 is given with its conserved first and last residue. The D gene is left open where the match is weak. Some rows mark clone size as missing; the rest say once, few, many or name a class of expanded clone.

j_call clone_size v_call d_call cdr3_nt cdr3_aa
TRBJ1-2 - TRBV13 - TGTGCCAGCAGCTTCCGGGACAAGGTGGCGTATGGCTACACCTTC CASSFRDKVAYGYTF
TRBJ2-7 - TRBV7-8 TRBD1 TGTGCCAGCAGCTTAGGACAGGGTGGGTACGAGCAGTACTTC CASSLGQGGYEQYF
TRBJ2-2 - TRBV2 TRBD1 TGTGCCACCGCGGGACAGGGGGCGATCGGGGAGCTGTTTTTT CATAGQGAIGELFF
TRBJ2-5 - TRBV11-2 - TGTGCCAGCAGCTTGGGTAGCGGCCGTCAAGAGACCCAGTACTTC CASSLGSGRQETQYF
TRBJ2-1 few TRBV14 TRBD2 TGTGCCAGCAGCCAAGAACAGGGACTAGCGGGATTCGGTGAGCAGTTCTTC CASSQEQGLAGFGEQFF
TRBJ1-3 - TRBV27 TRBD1 TGTGCCAGCAGTTTATCGTCAGGGGGAGGAAACACCATATATTTT CASSLSSGGGNTIYF
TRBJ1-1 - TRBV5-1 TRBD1 TGCGCCAGCAGCATGACCCGGGACAGGGCTAGGACTGAAGCTTTCTTT CASSMTRDRARTEAFF
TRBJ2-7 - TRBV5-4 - TGTGCCAGCAGCCCCGGATGGGGGCGGGACGAGCAGTACTTC CASSPGWGRDEQYF
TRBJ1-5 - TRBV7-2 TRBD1 TGTGCCAGCAGCTTAGCTGGCAGGGGGCGTCCCCTTAATAGCAATCAGCCCCAGCATTTT CASSLAGRGRPLNSNQPQHF
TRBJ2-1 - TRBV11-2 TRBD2 TGTGCCAGCAGCTTATTGACGGGACTAGCGGGACCACATGAGCAGTTCTTC CASSLLTGLAGPHEQFF
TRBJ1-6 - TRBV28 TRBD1 TGTGCCAGCAGTATCCTATCCGGGACAGGGGGCGGGAATTCACCCCTCCACTTT CASSILSGTGGGNSPLHF
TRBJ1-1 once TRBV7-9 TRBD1 TGTGCCAGCAGCTTGACAGGGGGGTTGGAAGCTTTCTTT CASSLTGGLEAFF
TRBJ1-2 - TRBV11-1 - TGTGCCAGCAGCTTAGCACACCAGGGCGTCTATGGCTACACCTTC CASSLAHQGVYGYTF
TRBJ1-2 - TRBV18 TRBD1 TGTGCCAGCTCACCGACAGGGGAGAGAAACTATGGCTACACCTTC CASSPTGERNYGYTF
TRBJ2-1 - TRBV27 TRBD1 TGTGCCAGCAGTTTAGGAACAGGGGGCTCCTACAATGAGCAGTTCTTC CASSLGTGGSYNEQFF